This T cell receptor (beta chain) was identified during a study of blood T cell repertoires in COVID-19. In the study overall: From the United States, Italy and Spain came samples of acute and convalescent COVID-19. T cells, B-cell-depleted T cells, or PBMCs supplied cDNA or gDNA.

Per the study methods: Researchers report that nucleated cell counts were estimated from reference gene primer amplification. Here immunoSEQ multiplex PCR was the method, and the copy in TCRdb shows in-frame clones only, minus some. The D gene and trimming were derived from the DNA, and the V and J assignments and clone size from that table. The repertoire holds hundreds of thousands of clones, with around 90% as singletons. The germline V gene has CDR1 SGHNT and CDR2 YENEEA. The CDR3 consists of 17 residues. The V gene end was trimmed by 5 bases and the J gene end by 9 bases; junction bases not matched to a gene: 19.

The chain has TRBV11-3 and TRBJ2-1; 7 bases map to TRBD2. This TCR came from a woman between 18 and 30 years old who had recovered from COVID-19. Specimen: peripheral blood. The CDR3 is CASSGGSATSKDAEQFF. Here the CDR3 DNA reads TGTGCCAGCAGCGGGGGGTCAGCGACTAGCAAAGATGCTGAGCAGTTCTTC.